A selection of T cell receptor beta chains follows, all from one sample in a study of blood T cells in healthy people across ages. TCRdb re-derived calls from the 5' RACE reads in MiXCR, one entry per CDR3 protein. The data show about 1,500,000 distinct CDR3 sequences, about 43% seen once. The source material was blood. The source is a woman aged 18-29 years in good health. Each CDR3 is given with its conserved first and last residue.

v_call cdr3_aa
TRBV4-2 CASSQDWDSRSYNEQFF
TRBV9 CASSVAPADTQYF
TRBV7-3 CASSLSSPGNEQFF
TRBV12-3/TRBV12-4 CASIFNTRNTEAFF
TRBV2 CASSEHRLSYEQYF
TRBV3-1 CASSQWGVFDEQYF
TRBV20-1 CSGHSGAKNIQYF
TRBV7-9 CASSLITSGTPYNEQFF
TRBV5-5 CASRRPGAQQFF
TRBV11-1 CASSSRPSGQLNTEAFF
TRBV6-5 CASSPLGTETYEQYF
TRBV27 CASSFLGSRGGNTDTQYF
TRBV6-6 CASSYGVRGPATGELFF
TRBV24-1 CATSDASGTNNEQFF
TRBV4-2 CASSRLLSLGSYEQYF
TRBV4-2 CASSQDLVGRAASEQYF
TRBV20-1 CSAHPGTADYNEQFF
TRBV7-9 CASSSSGFRDTQYF
TRBV5-1 CASRSSGGEANEQFF
TRBV6-2/TRBV6-3 CASSDQYEQYF
TRBV3-1 CASSIRGGGRFTDTQYF
TRBV27 CASRTSGVPEQYF
TRBV9 CASSGTSYLRETQYF
TRBV10-3 CAISEEGRVGYTF
TRBV10-3 CAISDWGRTNTGELFF
TRBV7-2 CASSLLSGGFAEAFF
TRBV7-8 CASSLHRGPGANVLTF